The clone carrying this T cell receptor (beta chain) showed up just a few times. Per the authors' pipeline: Amplification from reference gene primers served as the basis for estimated nucleated cell counts. The data were produced by immunoSEQ multiplex PCR, yet TCRdb's version contains in-frame clones alone and is incomplete. The V and J calls and clone size were taken over from that table, and D and trimming were inferred from the DNA. The sample includes 60,000 to 85,000 clones, roughly 86% of them seen just once. This sample is part of a study of blood T cell repertoires in COVID-19. Study-wide context: Samples taken during acute and convalescent COVID-19 were collected in the United States, Italy and Spain. Sources were T cells, B-cell-depleted T cells, or PBMCs; the material itself was cDNA or gDNA.

CDR3 length: 17 residues. The germline CDR1 and CDR2 sequences are SGHNT and YYREEE (reference sequence). V lost 0 bases and J lost 2, with 18 bases in between. The chain uses TRBV5-4 and TRBJ2-7, with a weak D call TRBD2 (6 bases). The clonotype was recovered from a human donor in a cohort sampled during active COVID-19. What was sequenced was peripheral blood. DNA of the CDR3: TGTGCCAGCAGCTTGGCCGGGACTCGAAAATCTCCCTACGAGCAGTACTTC. Amino acid sequence: CASSLAGTRKSPYEQYF.